Sequencing of this T cell receptor (beta chain) was carried out in a study of sequential checkpoint blockade in melanoma. Germline V gene data show CDR1 as KGHSH and CDR2 as LQKENI. With 3 bases removed from V and 0 bases from J, the gap between germline ends came to 11 bases. This CDR3 comprises 15 residues. Study observations and caveats: Mutational load did not correlate with tumor T-cell fraction or clonality.

This sample's treatment: randomized to nivolumab then ipilimumab (arm A) or the reverse (arm B). None of the patients previously received DNA-damaging chemotherapy. Of note for this clone: Its specificity is not known.

Profiled with immunoSEQ multiplex PCR; TCRdb holds only in-frame clones, not every one. Among 9,500 to 15,000 clones listed, roughly 24% were seen once. The sample here was tumor tissue (inferred from file names), taken from a patient given nivolumab and ipilimumab in sequence. The chain is built from TRBV18 and TRBJ2-5; D is uncertain. This TCR came from a human donor with melanoma. In DNA, the CDR3 is TGTGCCAGCTCACCTTCTTTGAACAACCAAGAGACCCAGTACTTC. This translates into CASSPSLNNQETQYF.